Following are 15 T cell receptor beta chains from one sample sequenced in a study of shared clonotypes between healthy human individuals. TCRdb's copy holds only in-frame clones and misses some; the assay was immunoSEQ multiplex PCR. The sample includes approximately 1.1 million clones, about four fifths of them seen just once. The sample was memory CD4+ T cells from PBMCs. Documented subset: CD45RA-negative fraction. The receptors originated from a man younger than 35 in good health. Some clones in this sample may be carry-over from other donors' samples.

This clone was picked up a small number of times. The chain couples TRBV7-2 to TRBJ2-1; 11 bases are a match to TRBD2. Germline V gene lookup returns CDR1 SGHTA and CDR2 FQGNSA. The J segment lost 6 bases and the V segment lost 5 bases, leaving 6 bases of the junction unmatched. The CDR3 is made up of 15 amino acids. The CDR3 sequence is CASSKPGTSGNEQFF. As DNA, the CDR3 is TGTGCCAGCAGCAAGCCCGGGACTAGCGGCAATGAGCAGTTCTTC.

The V gene is TRBV19, the J gene TRBJ2-6; tentative D call: TRBD2 (5 bases). The CDR3 sequence is 17 residues long. V was cut by 6 bases and J by 0 bases, with 15 bases left in between. CDR1 is LNHDA and CDR2 is SQIVND in the germline V gene (reference sequence). This chain's CDR3 is CASSILPRDSGANVLTF. The CDR3 DNA reads as TGTGCCAGTAGCATTCTCCCCCGGGACTCTGGGGCCAACGTCCTGACTTTC.

A word on this clone: The sample has other DNA sequences that encode this CDR3 too. The chain couples TRBV7-2 to TRBJ2-3; no clear D gene. There are 14 residues in the CDR3. Germline CDR1 and CDR2: SGHTA and FQGNSA. V lost 0 bases and J 4 bases, leaving 8 bases between the germline ends. CDR3 nucleotides: TGTGCCAGCAGCTTAGCGTTGGGTCCAGATACGCAGTATTTT. It translates to CASSLALGPDTQYF.

This chain uses TRBV5-8 with TRBJ1-4; no clear D gene. This CDR3 comprises 14 residues. Per germline, CDR1 SGHTS and CDR2 YDEGEE. V was clipped by 5 bases and J by 7 bases, with 15 bases between them. CDR3 nucleotide sequence: TGTGCCAGCAGGAGATCAGACATCCCTGAAAAACTGTTTTTT. Its translation is CASRRSDIPEKLFF. The whole variable domain, filled in from reference TRBV5-8 and TRBJ1-4, reads EAGVTQSPTHLIKTRGQQATLRCSPISGHTSVYWYQQALGLGLQFLLWYDEGEERNRGNFPPRFSGRQFPNYSSELNVNALELEDSALYLCASRRSDIPEKLFFGSGTQLSVL.

This clone was seen once. This chain joins TRBV5-6 and TRBJ2-7, with 9 bases that match TRBD1. Germline V gene data show CDR1 as SGHDT and CDR2 as YYEEEE. V lost 4 bases to trimming and J lost 6 bases; unmatched junction nucleotides: 8. CDR3 size: 14 residues. The CDR3 sequence: CASSAPGQGPEQYF. Written as DNA, the CDR3 is TGTGCCAGCAGCGCACCGGGACAGGGACCCGAGCAGTACTTC.

DNA of the CDR3: TGTGCCAGCAGCTTAGGTTCCGCTGATCAGCCCCAGCATTTT. Its protein product is CASSLGSADQPQHF. The V call is TRBV7-9, the J call TRBJ1-5; D gene ambiguous. The germline V and J ends were trimmed by 1 base and 5 bases, with 9 bases remaining between them. CDR1 SEHNR and CDR2 FQNEAQ come from the germline V gene (reference sequence). There are 14 residues in the CDR3.

The chain carries TRBV28 and TRBJ2-1; 7 bases fit TRBD2. V shed 2 bases and J 8 bases; nucleotides not matched to a gene: 6. The V gene's germline CDR1 is MDHEN and CDR2 SYDVKM. This CDR3 has 14 residues. The DNA for the CDR3 is TGTGCCAGCAGTTTAGCGTTAGCGGGCCATGAGCAGTTCTTC. Translating gives CASSLALAGHEQFF.

This clone was counted once. The V and J genes are TRBV20-1 and TRBJ2-5; no reliable D call. Germline V gene lookup returns CDR1 DFQATT and CDR2 SNEGSKA (reference sequence). The length of the CDR3 is 11 residues. CDR3 DNA: TGCACATGCCAAATCCAAGAGACCCAGTACTTC. Amino acid sequence: CTCQIQETQYF.

V gene TRBV9 combines with J gene TRBJ2-5; 11 nucleotides agree with TRBD2. The germline V gene encodes CDR1 SGDLS and CDR2 YYNGEE. This CDR3 has 17 amino acids. Trimming cost V 4 bases and J 1 base; bases outside gene matches: 9. This CDR3 reads CASSTAGTSGPQETQYF. CDR3 DNA sequence: TGTGCCAGCAGCACAGCCGGGACTAGCGGCCCCCAAGAGACCCAGTACTTC.

The V call is TRBV27, the J call TRBJ2-2; D is perhaps TRBD1 (6 bases). This CDR3 comprises 14 residues. The V end was cut by 3 bases, the J end by 5 bases, with 10 bases between. Per germline, CDR1 MNHEY and CDR2 SMNVEV (reference sequence). CDR3 protein: CASSLPQGTGELFF. CDR3 coding DNA: TGTGCCAGCAGTTTGCCGCAGGGGACCGGGGAGCTGTTTTTT.

V is TRBV30 and J is TRBJ1-3; D uncertain. Germline V gives CDR1 GTSNPN, CDR2 SVGIG (reference sequence). Trimming took off 4 bases at V and 0 bases at J, with 13 bases between the two ends. This CDR3 comprises 15 residues. The CDR3 loop reads CAWNFGVLSGNTIYF. For the CDR3, the DNA is TGTGCCTGGAACTTCGGGGTGCTCTCTGGAAACACCATATATTTT.

This sequence joins TRBV10-3 and TRBJ1-2, with D maybe TRBD1 (6 bases). Trimming took 10 bases from V and 1 from J, leaving 22 bases between them. In germline, CDR1 is ENHRY, CDR2 SYGVKD. This CDR3 spans 16 amino acids. The CDR3 nucleotides are TGTGCCACTGTACGAGGGGCAGGGGAGAGTAACTATGGCTACACCTTC. Residues: CATVRGAGESNYGYTF.

This clone has only a few counts. The CDR3 coding sequence is TGTGCCAGCAGCCAAGACAGGAAAGATCAGCCCCAGCATTTT. Translation gives CASSQDRKDQPQHF. The rearrangement joins TRBV4-2 to TRBJ1-5; D is unclear. Germline V CDR1 and CDR2: LGHNA, YNFKEQ. V was cut by 0 bases and J by 5 bases, with 8 bases left in between. This CDR3 has 14 amino acids.

There are a few counts of this clone. The chain has TRBV10-1 and TRBJ1-5, with D perhaps TRBD1 (5 bases). This CDR3 spans 17 amino acids. Looked up from germline, CDR1 is WNHNN and CDR2 is SYGVQD (reference sequence). V lost 6 bases, J lost 1 base, and 19 bases lay in between. In DNA, the CDR3 is TGCGCCAGCAGGGGTCAGGGAGGCAATTTGAGCAATCAGCCCCAGCATTTT. This gives the protein CASRGQGGNLSNQPQHF.

Points on this clone: Additional DNA sequences in this sample encode the identical CDR3. The chain combines TRBV5-1 with TRBJ1-1; TRBD1 might be the D (5 bases). Trimming pared 4 bases from V and 2 bases from J, leaving 9 bases between. This CDR3 has 13 residues. CDR1 and CDR2 (germline): SGHRS, YFSETQ. Written as DNA, the CDR3 is TGCGCCAGCAGCCCGACAGCAAACACTGAAGCTTTCTTT. Protein sequence: CASSPTANTEAFF.